This TCR beta chain is drawn from a study of T cells after yellow fever vaccination. With V trimmed by 4 bases and J by 4 bases, 11 bases remained unmatched. This CDR3 is built from 16 residues. The germline V gene encodes CDR1 SGHRS and CDR2 YFSETQ. The table lists this clonotype with many counts. The TCR cDNA carried a universal primer site and UMIs from 5'RACE template switching. TCRdb fed the 5' RACE reads into MiXCR, producing one record per CDR3 protein. The sample shows over 150,000 distinct CDR3 sequences, 5.5% to 7.5% of them seen only once. V gene TRBV5-1 combines with J gene TRBJ2-7, with TRBD1 matching 10 bases. Here the sequenced sample was CD4+ T cells sorted from PBMCs, taken on the day of the first yellow fever vaccination. This sequence originates from a young man who received the YFV17D yellow fever vaccine. In nucleotides, the CDR3 is TGCGCCAGCAGCCGAGAGCCGGGACAGGGGCTGTACGAGCAGTACTTC. The encoded protein is CASSREPGQGLYEQYF.